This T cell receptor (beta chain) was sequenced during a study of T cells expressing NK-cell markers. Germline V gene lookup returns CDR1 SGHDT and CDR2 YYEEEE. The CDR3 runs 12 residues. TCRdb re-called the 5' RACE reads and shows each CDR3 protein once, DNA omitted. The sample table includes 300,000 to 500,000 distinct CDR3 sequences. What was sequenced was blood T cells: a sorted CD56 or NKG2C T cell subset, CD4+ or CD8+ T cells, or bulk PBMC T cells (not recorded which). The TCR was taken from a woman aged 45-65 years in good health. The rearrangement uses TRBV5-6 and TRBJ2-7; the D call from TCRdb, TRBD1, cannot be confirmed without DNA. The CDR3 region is CASSLQGEEQYF.